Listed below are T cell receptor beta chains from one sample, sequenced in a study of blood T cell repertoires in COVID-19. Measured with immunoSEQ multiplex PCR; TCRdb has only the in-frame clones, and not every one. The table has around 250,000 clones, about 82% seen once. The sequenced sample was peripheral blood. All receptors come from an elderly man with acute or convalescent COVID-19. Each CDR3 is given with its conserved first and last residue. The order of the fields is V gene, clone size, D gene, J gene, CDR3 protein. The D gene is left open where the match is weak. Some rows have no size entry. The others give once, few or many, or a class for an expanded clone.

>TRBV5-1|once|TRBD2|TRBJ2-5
CASSIGLAGQETQYF
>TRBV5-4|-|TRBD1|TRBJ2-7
CASSLQGLREQYF
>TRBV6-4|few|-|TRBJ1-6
CASSEQGNSPLHF
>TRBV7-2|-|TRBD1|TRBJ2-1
CASSSRQGANEQFF
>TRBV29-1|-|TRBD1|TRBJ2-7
CSVGKGTAFYEQYF
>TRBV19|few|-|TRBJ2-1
CASSIQGGLYNEQFF
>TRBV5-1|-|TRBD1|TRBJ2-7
CASSLSTGVFYEQYF
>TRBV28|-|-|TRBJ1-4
CATSATNEKLFF
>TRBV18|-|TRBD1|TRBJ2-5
CASQTGGQETQYF
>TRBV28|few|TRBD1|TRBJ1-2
CASSFRQGARGYTF
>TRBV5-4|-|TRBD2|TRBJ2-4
CASSLASGGQGRNIQYF
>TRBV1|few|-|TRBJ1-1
CTSNGTGNTEAFF
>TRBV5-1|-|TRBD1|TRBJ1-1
CASSLAGQGVGTEAFF
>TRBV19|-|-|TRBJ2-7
CASSIARGEQYF
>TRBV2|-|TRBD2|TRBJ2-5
CASMRGVHQETQYF
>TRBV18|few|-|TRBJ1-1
CASSVSNSFDTEAFF
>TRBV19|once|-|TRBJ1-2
CASSVGLGGNYGYTF
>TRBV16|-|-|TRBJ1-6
CASRTDLNSPLHF
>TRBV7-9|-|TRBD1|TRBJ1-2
CASMTGMDGYTF
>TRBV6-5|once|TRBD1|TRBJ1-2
CASRLGDRGYGYTF
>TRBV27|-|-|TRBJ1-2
CASSLAGASGYTF
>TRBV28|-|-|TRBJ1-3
CASSLSVLSGNTIYF
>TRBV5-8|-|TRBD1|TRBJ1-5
CASTYDGQGHQPQHF
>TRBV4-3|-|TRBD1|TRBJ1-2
CASSPQPGTGHGYTF
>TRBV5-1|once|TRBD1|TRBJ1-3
CASSTTGASGNTIYF
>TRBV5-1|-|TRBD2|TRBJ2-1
CASSPPLAGGYNEQFF
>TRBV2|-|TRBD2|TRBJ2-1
CASRGLAHPTYNEQFF
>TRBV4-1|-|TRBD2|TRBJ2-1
CASSQEERGGYNEQFF
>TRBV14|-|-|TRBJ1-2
CASSQDWAGNYGYTF
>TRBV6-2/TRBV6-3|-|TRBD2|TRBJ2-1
CASSYPTSGSRNEQFF
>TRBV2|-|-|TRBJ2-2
CASSREQNTGELFF
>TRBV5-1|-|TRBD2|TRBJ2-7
CASSPQGNSGSLEQYF
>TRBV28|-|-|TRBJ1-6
CASSSRRTASSYNSPLHF
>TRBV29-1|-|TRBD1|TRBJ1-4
CSVNRGSGEKLFF
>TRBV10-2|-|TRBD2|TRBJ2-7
CAAGGVSSYEQYF
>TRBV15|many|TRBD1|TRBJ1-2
CATSRGQGAGGYTF
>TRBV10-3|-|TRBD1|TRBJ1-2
CAISERQGGLGDYGYTF
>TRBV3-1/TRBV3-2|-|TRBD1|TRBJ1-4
CASSPQTGGSEKLFF
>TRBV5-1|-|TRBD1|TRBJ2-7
CASATPGSTGGSYEQYF
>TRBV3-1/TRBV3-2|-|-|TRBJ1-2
CASSQGGGYTF
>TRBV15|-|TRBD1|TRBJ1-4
CATSRTGGSVEKLFF
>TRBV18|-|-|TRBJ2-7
CASSPYGSYEQYF
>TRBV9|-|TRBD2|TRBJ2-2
CASSPRTSITGELFF
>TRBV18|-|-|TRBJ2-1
CASSLKWEAEQFF
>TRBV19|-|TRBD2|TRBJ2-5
CASSSSGGETQYF
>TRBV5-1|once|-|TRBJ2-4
CASSPEAGLNIQYF
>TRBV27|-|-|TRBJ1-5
CASSRRGDNQPQHF
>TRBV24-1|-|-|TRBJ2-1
CATSGSLNEQFF
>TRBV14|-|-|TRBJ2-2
CASSASGGLNTGELFF